This T cell receptor (beta chain) was captured in a study of blood T cell repertoires in COVID-19. Study-wide background: The United States, Italy and Spain provided the acute and convalescent COVID-19 samples. Sources were T cells, B-cell-depleted T cells, or PBMCs; the material itself was cDNA or gDNA.

This table comes from immunoSEQ multiplex PCR, and its TCRdb copy is limited to in-frame clones, with some not included. The sample records roughly 350,000 clones, roughly 86% being singletons. The trim removed 8 bases at V and 3 bases at J, leaving 7 bases unmatched. CDR1 is MNHEY, CDR2 SVGAGI, per germline. CDR3 length: 14 residues. The sample consisted of peripheral blood. This receptor was obtained from a woman in her sixties or seventies with COVID-19, enrolled during active disease. The rearrangement links TRBV6-5 to TRBJ1-5, with TRBD1 matching over 7 bases. The CDR3 reads CASRQGNINQPQHF. As DNA, the CDR3 is TGTGCCAGCCGACAGGGAAACATCAATCAGCCCCAGCATTTT.